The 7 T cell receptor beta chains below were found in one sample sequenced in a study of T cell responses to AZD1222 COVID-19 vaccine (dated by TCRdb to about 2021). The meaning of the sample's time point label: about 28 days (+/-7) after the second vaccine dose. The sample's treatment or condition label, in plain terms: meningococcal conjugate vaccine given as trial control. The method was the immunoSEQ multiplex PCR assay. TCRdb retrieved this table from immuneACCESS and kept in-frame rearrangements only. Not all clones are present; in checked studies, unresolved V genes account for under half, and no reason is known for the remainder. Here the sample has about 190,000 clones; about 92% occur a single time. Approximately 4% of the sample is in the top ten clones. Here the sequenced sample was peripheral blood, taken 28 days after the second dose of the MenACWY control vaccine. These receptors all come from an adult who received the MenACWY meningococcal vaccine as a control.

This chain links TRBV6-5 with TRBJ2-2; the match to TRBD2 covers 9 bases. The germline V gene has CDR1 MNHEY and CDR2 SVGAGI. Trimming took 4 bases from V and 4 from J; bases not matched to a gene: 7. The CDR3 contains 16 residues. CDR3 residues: CASSSGSGSTTGELFF. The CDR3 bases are TGTGCCAGCAGTTCCGGTAGCGGGAGTACCACCGGGGAGCTGTTTTTT.

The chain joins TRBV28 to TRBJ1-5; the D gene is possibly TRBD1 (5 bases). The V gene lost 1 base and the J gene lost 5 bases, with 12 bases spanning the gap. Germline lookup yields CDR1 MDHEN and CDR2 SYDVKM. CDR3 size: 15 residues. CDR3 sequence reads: CASSLSRGEDQPQHF. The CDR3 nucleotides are TGTGCCAGCAGTTTATCGAGGGGCGAGGATCAGCCCCAGCATTTT.

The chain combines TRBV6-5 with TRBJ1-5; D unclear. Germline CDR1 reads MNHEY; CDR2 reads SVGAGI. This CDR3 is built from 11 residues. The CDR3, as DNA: TGTGGGGGTGTGAGCAATCAGCCCCAGCATTTT. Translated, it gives CGGVSNQPQHF.

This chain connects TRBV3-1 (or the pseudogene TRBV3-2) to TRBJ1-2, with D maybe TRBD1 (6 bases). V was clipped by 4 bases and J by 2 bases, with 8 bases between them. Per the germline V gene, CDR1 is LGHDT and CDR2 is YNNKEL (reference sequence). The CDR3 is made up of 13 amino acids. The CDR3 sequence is CASSRTENYGYTF. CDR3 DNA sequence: TGTGCCAGCAGCCGGACAGAAAACTATGGCTACACCTTC.

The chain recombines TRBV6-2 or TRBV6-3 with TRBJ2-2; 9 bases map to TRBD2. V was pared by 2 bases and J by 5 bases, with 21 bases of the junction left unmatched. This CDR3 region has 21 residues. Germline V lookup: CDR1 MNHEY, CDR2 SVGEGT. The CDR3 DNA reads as TGTGCCAGCAGTTACCCGCTAAAGGAGGCGGGAGGGCCGTATAAGACCGGGGAGCTGTTTTTT. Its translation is CASSYPLKEAGGPYKTGELFF.

The CDR3: CSAGMTGDYGYTF. The CDR3 DNA sequence: TGCAGCGCCGGAATGACAGGGGACTATGGCTACACCTTC. The chain employs TRBV29-1 and TRBJ1-2, with TRBD1 matching over 8 bases. The CDR3 has 13 amino acids. CDR1 SQVTM and CDR2 ANQGSEA come from the germline V gene. The trim removed 7 bases at V and 3 bases at J, leaving 7 bases unmatched.

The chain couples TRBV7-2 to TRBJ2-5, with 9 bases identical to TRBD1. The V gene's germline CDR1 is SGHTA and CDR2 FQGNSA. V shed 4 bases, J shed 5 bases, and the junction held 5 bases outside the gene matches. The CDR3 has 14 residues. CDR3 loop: CASSSGTGFETQYF. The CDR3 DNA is TGTGCCAGCAGCTCCGGGACAGGGTTCGAGACCCAGTACTTC.